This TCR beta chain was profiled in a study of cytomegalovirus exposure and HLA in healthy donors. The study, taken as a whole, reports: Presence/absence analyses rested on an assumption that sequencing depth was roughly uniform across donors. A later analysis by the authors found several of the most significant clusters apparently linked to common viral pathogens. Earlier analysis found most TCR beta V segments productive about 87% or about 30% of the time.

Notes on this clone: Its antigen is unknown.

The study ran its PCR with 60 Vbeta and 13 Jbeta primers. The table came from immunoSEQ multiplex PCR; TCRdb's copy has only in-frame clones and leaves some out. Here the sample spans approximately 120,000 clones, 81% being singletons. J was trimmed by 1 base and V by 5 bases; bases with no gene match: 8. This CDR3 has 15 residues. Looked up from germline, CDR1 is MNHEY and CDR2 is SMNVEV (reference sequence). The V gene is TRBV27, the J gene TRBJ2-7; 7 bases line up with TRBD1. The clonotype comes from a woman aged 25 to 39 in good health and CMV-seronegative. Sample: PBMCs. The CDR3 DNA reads TGTGCCAGCAGTCTTGTGGGACAGAAGTCCTACGAGCAGTACTTC. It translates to CASSLVGQKSYEQYF.